The 7 T cell receptor beta chains in this list originate from one sample, sequenced in a study of cytomegalovirus exposure and HLA in healthy donors. Generated by immunoSEQ multiplex PCR, the TCRdb table keeps only in-frame clones and is missing some. The sample holds 100,000 to 150,000 clones, roughly nine tenths seen once. The sample taken for sequencing was PBMCs. All receptors derive from a woman younger than 35 in good health and CMV-seronegative.

This clone appeared a few times. The chain couples TRBV7-3 to TRBJ2-2; no clear D gene. Trimming removed 5 bases from V and 3 bases from J, with 4 bases in between. Germline V gives CDR1 SGHTA, CDR2 FQGTGA. CDR3 size: 12 residues. The CDR3 sequence: CASSPYTGELFF. The DNA for the CDR3 is TGTGCCAGCAGCCCCTACACCGGGGAGCTGTTTTTT. Looking up the rest from reference TRBV7-3 and TRBJ2-2 gives the full variable domain: GAGVSQTPSNKVTEKGKYVELRCDPISGHTALYWYRQSLGQGPEFLIYFQGTGAADDSGLPNDRFFAVRPEGSVSTLKIQRTERGDSAVYLCASSPYTGELFFGEGSRLTVL.

V is TRBV27 and J is TRBJ2-3, with a weak D call TRBD2 (7 bases). The CDR3 consists of 14 residues. V dropped 5 bases and J dropped 6 bases, with 15 bases sitting between them. CDR1 MNHEY and CDR2 SMNVEV come from the germline V gene (reference sequence). CDR3 nucleotide sequence: TGTGCCAGCAGTGTGTGGGGGGGCTTGGATACGCAGTATTTT. This gives the protein CASSVWGGLDTQYF.

This sequence joins TRBV2 and TRBJ2-5; 7 bases are shared with TRBD2. With V trimmed by 8 bases and J by 5 bases, 11 bases remained unmatched. The CDR3 sequence is 14 residues long. CDR1 and CDR2 from the germline V gene are SNHLY and FYNNEI. In DNA, the CDR3 is TGTGCCAGCTGGGCGGGGGTTGCGATTGAGACCCAGTACTTC. Its translation: CASWAGVAIETQYF. The full variable domain, with the rest looked up from reference TRBV2 and TRBJ2-5, is EPEVTQTPSHQVTQMGQEVILRCVPISNHLYFYWYRQILGQKVEFLVSFYNNEISEKSEIFDDQFSVERPDGSNFTLKIRSTKLEDSAMYFCASWAGVAIETQYFGPGTRLLVL.

This clone appeared a single time. Other DNA sequences of this sample code for an identical CDR3. This sequence joins TRBV5-1 and TRBJ2-7; 10 nucleotides match TRBD2. Germline loops: CDR1 SGHRS, CDR2 YFSETQ. The CDR3 totals 16 residues. The V and J ends lost 0 bases and 3 bases, in that order; junction bases with no gene match: 6. For the CDR3, the DNA is TGCGCCAGCAGCTTGGGCCCTAGCGGGGGAAACTACGAGCAGTACTTC. This translates into CASSLGPSGGNYEQYF.

V usage is TRBV14 and J usage is TRBJ2-1; D remains unclear. V was shortened by 4 bases and J by 3 bases, with 22 bases between the two germline ends. This CDR3 region has 18 residues. In germline, CDR1 is SGHDN, CDR2 FVKESK. DNA for the CDR3: TGTGCCAGCAGCCGAGGTCGGTCGGCACAAGTTATCTACAATGAGCAGTTCTTC. The encoded protein is CASSRGRSAQVIYNEQFF.

The CDR3 loop is CASSYSGRGGNTEAFF. The CDR3 region has the DNA TGTGCCAGCAGTTACTCGGGGAGGGGTGGGAACACTGAAGCTTTCTTT. This chain uses TRBV6-5 with TRBJ1-1; D is possibly TRBD1 (5 bases). The CDR3 consists of 16 residues. Germline CDR1 MNHEY, CDR2 SVGAGI. V was clipped by 0 bases and J by 1 base, with 12 bases between them.

The chain is built from TRBV7-9 and TRBJ1-2, with D uncertain. Germline V CDR1 and CDR2: SEHNR, FQNEAQ (reference sequence). V lost 7 bases and J lost 5, with 23 bases in between. This CDR3 is built from 16 residues. CDR3 loop: CASNSREAGVLYGYTF. As DNA, the CDR3 is TGTGCCAGCAACTCCCGGGAGGCAGGAGTGCTTTATGGCTACACCTTC.